This TCR beta chain is from a study of blood T cell repertoires in COVID-19. Study-level information: T cells, B-cell-depleted T cells, or PBMCs provided the cDNA or gDNA that served as material.

This CDR3 is built from 13 residues. Germline V lookup: CDR1 ENHRY, CDR2 SYGVKD. Trimming left V 10 bases short and J 2 bases short, with 12 bases between. The table came from immunoSEQ multiplex PCR; TCRdb's copy has only in-frame clones and leaves some out. The sample contains roughly 410,000 clones, about 89% of which appear only once. The sequencing input was peripheral blood. The TCR was taken from a middle-aged woman with COVID-19, enrolled during active disease. This chain connects TRBV10-3 to TRBJ1-5; perhaps TRBD1 as D (6 bases). The CDR3 protein is CATTRGGNQPQHF. The CDR3 coding sequence is TGTGCCACCACCAGGGGAGGCAATCAGCCCCAGCATTTT.